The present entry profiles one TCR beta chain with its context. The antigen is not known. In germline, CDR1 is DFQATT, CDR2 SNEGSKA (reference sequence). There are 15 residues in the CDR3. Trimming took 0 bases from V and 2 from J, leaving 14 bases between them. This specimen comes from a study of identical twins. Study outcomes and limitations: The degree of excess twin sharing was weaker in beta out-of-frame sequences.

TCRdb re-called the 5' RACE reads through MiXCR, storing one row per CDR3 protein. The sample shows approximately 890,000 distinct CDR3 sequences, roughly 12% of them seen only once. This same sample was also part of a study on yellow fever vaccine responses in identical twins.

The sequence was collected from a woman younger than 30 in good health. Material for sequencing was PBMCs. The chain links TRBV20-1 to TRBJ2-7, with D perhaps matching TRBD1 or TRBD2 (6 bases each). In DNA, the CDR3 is TGCAGTGCTAGAGATCAAGGGGGGCTGACCTACGAGCAGTACTTC. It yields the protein CSARDQGGLTYEQYF.